The T cell receptor beta chain under discussion was sequenced for a study of CD8 T cells in ankylosing spondylitis. This clonotype turned up a few times. Its antigen is currently unknown. Quantitative 5'-RACE with molecular barcodes produced the TCR beta libraries. TCRdb processed the 5' RACE reads anew with MiXCR; each CDR3 protein has one entry. Of fewer than 500,000 distinct CDR3 sequences in the sample, 20% to 30% were seen once. The study's findings and limits: Blood of patients with ankylosing spondylitis appeared to be characterized by a TCR beta motif of eight highly homologous variants. Enrichment of disease-linked clones was reportedly significant in matched ankylosing spondylitis synovial fluid.

The length of the CDR3 is 14 residues. CDR1 and CDR2 from the germline V gene are LGHDT and YNNKEL (reference sequence). The V end lost 0 bases, the J end lost 5 bases, and 7 bases lay between the germline ends. This receptor was obtained from a male donor with ankylosing spondylitis. V and J are TRBV3-1 and TRBJ2-2; D call uncertain. Sample: blood, either unsorted or a sorted T cell fraction (not recorded which). CDR3 DNA sequence: TGTGCCAGCAGCCAAGACGCGGTGACCGGGGAGCTGTTTTTT. This sequence encodes CASSQDAVTGELFF.